The next 4 T cell receptor beta chains were all read from a single sample in a study of T cells in Graves' hyperthyroidism and ophthalmopathy. Researchers took RNA transcripts and amplified the TCR beta CDR3 regions from them. Carried out on the TCR CDR3, a first-round RT-PCR used the HTBI primer set. TCRdb passed the multiplex PCR reads through MiXCR, listing each CDR3 protein once. Of around 340,000 distinct CDR3 sequences listed, roughly 20% are singletons. Sequenced input: blood. These receptors were collected from a woman aged 40 to 55 with Graves' ophthalmopathy.

Comment on this clonotype: A much larger clone differs by one base, so this may be a read error. This chain joins TRBV20-1 and TRBJ2-5; the D gene is possibly TRBD2 (6 bases). Germline CDR1 DFQATT, CDR2 SNEGSKA (reference sequence). CDR3 length equals 15 residues. The CDR3 reads CSTRVGGRIQETQYF. The DNA of the CDR3 is TGCAGTACTAGGGTTGGAGGGCGGATTCAAGAGACCCAGTACTTC.

This clonotype came up many times. The CDR3 bases are TGTGCCAGCAGCCAGGGAAACTATGGCTACACCTTC. Protein product: CASSQGNYGYTF. The rearrangement links TRBV14 to TRBJ1-2; D is unclear. Germline V gene lookup returns CDR1 SGHDN and CDR2 FVKESK. V gave up 3 bases and J gave up 2 bases, with 4 bases separating them. The CDR3 contains 12 residues.

This clonotype was counted at least ten times. This rearrangement joins TRBV14 to TRBJ2-7, with TRBD1 matching over 8 bases. The V gene end was trimmed by 3 bases and the J gene end by 3 bases; junction bases not matched to a gene: 7. Germline V gene sequence: CDR1 SGHDN, CDR2 FVKESK. CDR3 size: 15 residues. This CDR3 is CASSQSSGGFYEQYF. As DNA, the CDR3 is TGTGCCAGCAGCCAGTCGTCAGGGGGCTTCTACGAGCAGTACTTC.

In the case of this clonotype: With a much larger clone just one base away, this may be a read error. The rearrangement links TRBV30 to TRBJ2-2, with D tentatively TRBD2 (5 bases). The CDR3 totals 13 residues. Germline V gene data show CDR1 as GTSNPN and CDR2 as SVGIG (reference sequence). Here the CDR3 reads CTWRGPYTGELFF. CDR3 nucleotides: TGTACCTGGAGAGGGCCTTACACCGGGGAGCTGTTTTTT.